This paragraph covers one T cell receptor (beta chain) sequence. Its antigen is not identified. The V gene's germline CDR1 is SGHTA and CDR2 FQGNSA. V shed 1 base, J shed 2 bases, and the junction held 10 bases outside the gene matches. The CDR3 has 17 amino acids. TCRdb's copy holds only in-frame clones and misses some; the assay was immunoSEQ multiplex PCR. The sample contains some 12,000 clones, about 93% of which appear only once. The sample originates from a study of graft-versus-host responses after intestinal transplantation. Study-level findings and limits: Early post-transplant declines in HvG were associated with peak levels of circulating GvH clones. Recipient-marrow GvH clones were detected, some having first appeared in ileum or blood.

The sample in question was PBMCs, obtained less than 110 days after intestinal transplant. This clonotype was obtained from a human patient who received an intestinal transplant, so some T cells may come from the graft donor. J is TRBJ2-7 and V is TRBV7-2, with TRBD1 matching over 8 bases. CDR3 residues: CASSLEGWNRGTYEQYF. The CDR3 DNA reads TGTGCCAGCAGCTTAGAAGGATGGAACAGGGGGACCTACGAGCAGTACTTC.